This TCR beta chain came from a study of blood T cell repertoires in COVID-19. Overall study: Researchers got acute and convalescent COVID-19 samples from the United States, Italy and Spain. In each case, the material was cDNA or gDNA derived from T cells, B-cell-depleted T cells, or PBMCs.

Seattle patients were enrolled while actively infected and followed longitudinally. Assay used: immunoSEQ multiplex PCR; TCRdb lists only in-frame clones, some missing. The table shows about 250,000 clones, with about four fifths occurring only once. Germline V gene data show CDR1 as MGHRA and CDR2 as YSYEKL. The V and J ends lost 0 bases and 5 bases, in that order; junction bases with no gene match: 10. The CDR3 runs to 18 residues. The chain is built from TRBV4-1 and TRBJ1-5; TRBD1 matches at 10 bases. Material for sequencing was peripheral blood. This TCR came from a person in their 70s with COVID-19, enrolled during active disease. The CDR3 spells CASSQDSGLGTGDQPQHF. CDR3 DNA: TGCGCCAGCAGCCAAGATAGCGGGTTAGGGACAGGGGATCAGCCCCAGCATTTT.